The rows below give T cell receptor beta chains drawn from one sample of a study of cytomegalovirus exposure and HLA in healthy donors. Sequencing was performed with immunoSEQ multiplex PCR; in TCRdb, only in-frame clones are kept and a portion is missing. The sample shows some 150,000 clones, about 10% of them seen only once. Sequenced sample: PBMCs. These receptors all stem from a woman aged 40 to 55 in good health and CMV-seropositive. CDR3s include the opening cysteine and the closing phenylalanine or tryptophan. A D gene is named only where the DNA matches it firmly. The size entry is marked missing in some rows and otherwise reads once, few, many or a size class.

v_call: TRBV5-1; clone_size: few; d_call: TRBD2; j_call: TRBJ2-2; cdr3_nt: TGCGCCAGCAGCGGGGGACTAGCGGACATCACCGGGGAGCTGTTTTTT; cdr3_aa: CASSGGLADITGELFF
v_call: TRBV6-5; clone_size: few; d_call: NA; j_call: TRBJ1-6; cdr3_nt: TGTGCCAGCAGCAAGGACAGAAATAATTCACCCCTCCACTTT; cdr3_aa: CASSKDRNNSPLHF
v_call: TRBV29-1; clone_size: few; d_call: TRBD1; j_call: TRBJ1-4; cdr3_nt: TGCAGCATCGGACAGGGTGGTGAAAAACTGTTTTTT; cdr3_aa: CSIGQGGEKLFF
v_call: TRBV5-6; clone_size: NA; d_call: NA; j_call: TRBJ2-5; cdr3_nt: TGTGCCAGCAGCTCTCGGACAGCTTACCAAGAGACCCAGTACTTC; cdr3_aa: CASSSRTAYQETQYF
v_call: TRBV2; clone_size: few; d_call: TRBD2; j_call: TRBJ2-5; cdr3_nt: TGTGCCAGCAGTCCAGGGACTAGCGCTGAGACCCAGTACTTC; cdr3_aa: CASSPGTSAETQYF
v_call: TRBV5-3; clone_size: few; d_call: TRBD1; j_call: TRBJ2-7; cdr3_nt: TGTGCCAGCAGTAGGACAGGCCTACCCCCACAGGAGCAGTACTTC; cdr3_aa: CASSRTGLPPQEQYF
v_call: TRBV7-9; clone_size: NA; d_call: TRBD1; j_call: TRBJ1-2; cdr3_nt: TGCGCCGCAGTCGGGACAGGCGGCGGCTACACCTTC; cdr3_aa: CAAVGTGGGYTF
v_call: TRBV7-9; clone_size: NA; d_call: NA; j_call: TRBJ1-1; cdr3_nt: TGTGCCAGCAGCTTAACGCCGTTCGGTACGGGAGGAACTGAAGCTTTCTTT; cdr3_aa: CASSLTPFGTGGTEAFF
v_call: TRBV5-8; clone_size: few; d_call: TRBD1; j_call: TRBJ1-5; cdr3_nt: TGTGCCAGCAGCCCGGGACAGCGAAGCAATCAGCCCCAGCATTTT; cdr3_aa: CASSPGQRSNQPQHF
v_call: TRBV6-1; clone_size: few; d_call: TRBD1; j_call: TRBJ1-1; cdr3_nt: TGTGCCAGCAGTGATTACAGGGGGAGGAGTACTGAAGCTTTCTTT; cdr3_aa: CASSDYRGRSTEAFF
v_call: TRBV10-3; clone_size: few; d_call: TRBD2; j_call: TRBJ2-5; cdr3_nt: TGTGCCATCAGTGACCATCTCTCTGGACTAGCGGTTCAAGAGACCCAGTACTTC; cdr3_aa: CAISDHLSGLAVQETQYF
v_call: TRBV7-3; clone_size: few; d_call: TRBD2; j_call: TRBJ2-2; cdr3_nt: TGTGCCAGCAGCTTAAGGGGAGGGGTGAACACCGGGGAGCTGTTTTTT; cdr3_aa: CASSLRGGVNTGELFF
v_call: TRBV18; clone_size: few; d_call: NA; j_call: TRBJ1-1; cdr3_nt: TGTGCCAGCTCACCACTGTCTTTGAACACTGAAGCTTTCTTT; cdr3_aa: CASSPLSLNTEAFF
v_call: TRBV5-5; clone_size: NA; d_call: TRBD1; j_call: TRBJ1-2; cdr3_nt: TGTGCCAGCAGCTTACCCGGGACAGCCCTTTCTAACTATGGCTACACCTTC; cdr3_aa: CASSLPGTALSNYGYTF
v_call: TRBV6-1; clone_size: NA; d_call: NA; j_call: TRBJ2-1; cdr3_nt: TGTGCCAGCAATTTTCCCTTTTACAATGAGCAGTTCTTC; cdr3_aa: CASNFPFYNEQFF
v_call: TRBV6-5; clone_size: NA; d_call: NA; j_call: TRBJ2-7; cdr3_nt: TGTGCCAGCACGGGGAGCGAGCAGTACTTC; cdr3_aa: CASTGSEQYF
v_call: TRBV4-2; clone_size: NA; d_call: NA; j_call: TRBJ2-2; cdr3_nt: TGTGCCAGCAGCCAAGGGGGGCGTCTCACCGGGGAGCTGTTTTTT; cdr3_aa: CASSQGGRLTGELFF
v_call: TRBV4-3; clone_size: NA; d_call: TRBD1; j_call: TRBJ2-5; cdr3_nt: TGCGCCAGCAGCCAGCGACAGGGCCAAGAGACCCAGTACTTC; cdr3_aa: CASSQRQGQETQYF
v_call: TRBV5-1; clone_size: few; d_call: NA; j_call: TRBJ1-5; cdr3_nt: TGCGCCAGCAGCTTGGAACCAGGGACTTCTCAGCCCCAGCATTTT; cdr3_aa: CASSLEPGTSQPQHF
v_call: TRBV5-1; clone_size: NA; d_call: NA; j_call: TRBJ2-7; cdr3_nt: TGCGCCAGCAGCGGGAGGGGGGTAAACATGGAGCAGTACTTC; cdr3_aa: CASSGRGVNMEQYF
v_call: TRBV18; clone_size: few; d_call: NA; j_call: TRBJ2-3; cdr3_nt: TGTGCCAGCTCACGAAACAGGGACACAGATACGCAGTATTTT; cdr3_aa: CASSRNRDTDTQYF
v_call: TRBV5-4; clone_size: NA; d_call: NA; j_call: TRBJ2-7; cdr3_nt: TGTGCCAGCTCTACCGCAGGGTCCCCCTACGAGCAGTACTTC; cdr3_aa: CASSTAGSPYEQYF
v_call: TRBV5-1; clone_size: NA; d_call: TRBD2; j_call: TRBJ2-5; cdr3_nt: TGCGCCAGCAGCCCCGGGGGGGGGTTCCAAGAGACCCAGTACTTC; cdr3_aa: CASSPGGGFQETQYF
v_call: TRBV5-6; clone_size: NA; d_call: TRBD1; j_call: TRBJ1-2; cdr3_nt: TGTGCCAGCAGCTTGGGGGGACAGACTTTCTATGGCTACACCTTC; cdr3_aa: CASSLGGQTFYGYTF
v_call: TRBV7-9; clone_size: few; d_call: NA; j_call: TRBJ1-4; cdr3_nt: TGTGCCAGCAGCTTATCCGGGGGGATAGGAGAAAAACTGTTTTTT; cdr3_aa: CASSLSGGIGEKLFF
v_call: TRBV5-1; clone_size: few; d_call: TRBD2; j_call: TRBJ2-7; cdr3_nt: TGCGCCAGCAGCTTAACCGGGACTAAAGAGCAGTACTTC; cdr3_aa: CASSLTGTKEQYF
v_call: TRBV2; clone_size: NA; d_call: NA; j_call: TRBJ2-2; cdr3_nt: TGTGCCAGCAGCCCGGGGGTCGGGGAGCTGTTTTTT; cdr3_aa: CASSPGVGELFF
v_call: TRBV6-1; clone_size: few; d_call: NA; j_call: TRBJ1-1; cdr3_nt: TGTGCCAGCCGAAGGGGCTTGATGAACACTGAAGCTTTCTTT; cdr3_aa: CASRRGLMNTEAFF
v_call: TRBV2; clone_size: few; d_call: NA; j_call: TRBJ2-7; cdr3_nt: TGTGCCAGCAGTACGCGCACCCAGTACTTC; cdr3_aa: CASSTRTQYF
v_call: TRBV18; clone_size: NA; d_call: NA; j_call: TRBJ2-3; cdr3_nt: TGTGCCAGCTCACCAAAGGCGGTTCCCACAGATACGCAGTATTTT; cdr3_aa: CASSPKAVPTDTQYF
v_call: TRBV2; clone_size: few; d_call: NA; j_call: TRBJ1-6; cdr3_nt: TGTGCCAGCAGTGAAAATCCAGGAAATTTCTCACCCCTCCACTTT; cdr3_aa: CASSENPGNFSPLHF
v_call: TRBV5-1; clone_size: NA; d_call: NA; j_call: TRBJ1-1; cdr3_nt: TGCGCCAGCAGCTTGGCCGTGGGGGGGCTTACTGAAGCTTTCTTT; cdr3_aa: CASSLAVGGLTEAFF
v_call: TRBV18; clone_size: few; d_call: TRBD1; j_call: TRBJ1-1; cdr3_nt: TGTGCCAGCTCGTTGGACAGGGAAACTGAAGCTTTCTTT; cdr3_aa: CASSLDRETEAFF
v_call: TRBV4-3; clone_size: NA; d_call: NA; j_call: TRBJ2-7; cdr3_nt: TGCGCCAGCAGCCAAGATCGGACTTCCTACGAGCAGTACTTC; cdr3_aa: CASSQDRTSYEQYF
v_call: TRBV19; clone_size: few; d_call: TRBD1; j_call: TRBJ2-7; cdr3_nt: TGTGCCAGTAGTATAACAGGGGGCGCCTTGGAGCAGTACTTC; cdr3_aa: CASSITGGALEQYF
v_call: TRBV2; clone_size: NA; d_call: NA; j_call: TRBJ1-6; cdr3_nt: TGTGCCAGCAGGACTCAGGGTTTAGGATCACCCCTCCACTTT; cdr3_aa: CASRTQGLGSPLHF
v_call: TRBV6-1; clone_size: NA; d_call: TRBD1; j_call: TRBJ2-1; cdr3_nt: TGTGCCAGCCGGGCCGGGACAGGGTCCTACAATGAGCAGTTCTTC; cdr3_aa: CASRAGTGSYNEQFF
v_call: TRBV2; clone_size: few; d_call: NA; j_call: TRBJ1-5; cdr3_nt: TGTGCCAGCACGGAGGGGAGCAATCAGCCCCAGCATTTT; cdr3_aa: CASTEGSNQPQHF
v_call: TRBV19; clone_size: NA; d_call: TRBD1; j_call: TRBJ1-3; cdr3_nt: TGTGCCAGTAGTGAGGACAGGGGAACTGGAAACACCATATATTTT; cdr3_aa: CASSEDRGTGNTIYF
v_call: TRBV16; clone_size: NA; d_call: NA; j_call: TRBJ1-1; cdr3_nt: TGTGCCAGCAGTCGACAGAACACTGAAGCTTTCTTT; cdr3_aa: CASSRQNTEAFF
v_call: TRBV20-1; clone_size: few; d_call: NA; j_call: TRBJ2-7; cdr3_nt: TGCAGTGCCCCCCTCCGGGACGAGCAGTACTTC; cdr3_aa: CSAPLRDEQYF
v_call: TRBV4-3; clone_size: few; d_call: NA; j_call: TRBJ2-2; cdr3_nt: TGCGCCAGCAGCCAAGAGTCGAGAGACACCGGGGAGCTGTTTTTT; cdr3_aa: CASSQESRDTGELFF
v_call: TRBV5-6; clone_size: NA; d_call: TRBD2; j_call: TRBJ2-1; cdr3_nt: TGTGCCAGCAGCGGGGGACTAGCGAACAATGAGCAGTTCTTC; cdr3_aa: CASSGGLANNEQFF
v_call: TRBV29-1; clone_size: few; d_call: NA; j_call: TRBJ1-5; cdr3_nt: TGCAGCGTGGCGTCAGGCCCAGATCAGCCCCAGCATTTT; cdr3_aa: CSVASGPDQPQHF
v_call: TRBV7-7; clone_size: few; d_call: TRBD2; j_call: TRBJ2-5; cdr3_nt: TGTGCGGTCGGGGTAGCGGGGGGAAGTGAGGCCCAGTACTTC; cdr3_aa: CAVGVAGGSEAQYF
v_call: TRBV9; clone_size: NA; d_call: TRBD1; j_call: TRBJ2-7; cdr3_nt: TGTGCCAGCAGCGTAGACGGACAGGATTACGAGCAGTACTTC; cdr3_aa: CASSVDGQDYEQYF
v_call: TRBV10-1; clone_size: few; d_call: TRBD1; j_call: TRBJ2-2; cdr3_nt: TGCGCCAGCAGTCCCGGGACAGGGACCGGGGAGCTGTTTTTT; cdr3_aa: CASSPGTGTGELFF
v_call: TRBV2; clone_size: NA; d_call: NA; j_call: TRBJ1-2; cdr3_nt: TGTGCCAGCAGTGCTAGCCTACAGGGAACCTACACCTTC; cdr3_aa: CASSASLQGTYTF
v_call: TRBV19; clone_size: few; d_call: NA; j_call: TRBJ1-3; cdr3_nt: TGTGCCAGTAATACCTTGGAGGAGTACGGAAACACCATATATTTT; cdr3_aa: CASNTLEEYGNTIYF
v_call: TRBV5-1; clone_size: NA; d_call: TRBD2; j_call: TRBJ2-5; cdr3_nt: TGCGCCAGCAGCGGGGCCGGGACTAAACAAGAGACCCAGTACTTC; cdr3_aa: CASSGAGTKQETQYF
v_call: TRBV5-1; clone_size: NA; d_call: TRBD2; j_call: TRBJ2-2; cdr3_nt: TGCGCCAGCAGCTTCCGGGGGGGAGTGGAGCTGTTTTTT; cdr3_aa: CASSFRGGVELFF
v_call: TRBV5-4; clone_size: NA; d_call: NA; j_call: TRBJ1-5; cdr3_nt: TGTGCCAGCAGCCTCACCCCCGGGGAGAATCAGCCCCAGCATTTT; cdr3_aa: CASSLTPGENQPQHF
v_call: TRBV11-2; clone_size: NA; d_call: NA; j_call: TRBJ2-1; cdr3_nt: TGTGCCAGCAGCCCGGGTTATTACAATGAGCAGTTCTTC; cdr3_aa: CASSPGYYNEQFF
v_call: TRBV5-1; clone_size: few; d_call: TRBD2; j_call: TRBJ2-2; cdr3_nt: TGCGCCAGCAGCTTGACTAGCGGGGGACTTGGCGGGGAGCTGTTTTTT; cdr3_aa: CASSLTSGGLGGELFF
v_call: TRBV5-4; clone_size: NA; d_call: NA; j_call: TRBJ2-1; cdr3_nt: TGTGCCAGCAGCTTGGCCGGCGGTATCAACAATGAGCAGTTCTTC; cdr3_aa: CASSLAGGINNEQFF
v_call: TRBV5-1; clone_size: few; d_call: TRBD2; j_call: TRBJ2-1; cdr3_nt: TGCGCCAGCAGCTTGGATCCAGCGGGGTCTACCTACAATGAGCAGTTCTTC; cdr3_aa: CASSLDPAGSTYNEQFF
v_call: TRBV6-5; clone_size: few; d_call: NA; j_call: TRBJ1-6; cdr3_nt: TGTGCCAGCAGGGAACAGGGTTCGAATAATTCACCCCTCCACTTT; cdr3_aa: CASREQGSNNSPLHF